This TCR beta chain was found in a study of T-cell reconstitution after alpha-beta-depleted transplantation in children. The study, taken as a whole, reports: Approximately two months post-transplant, alpha-beta T cells reportedly originated from several hundred expanded graft clones. From newly produced T cells came most of the T-cell counts and diversity one year after transplant. Diversity of TCRbeta at day 60 was high in some patients, arising from surviving recipient T cells and thymic progenitors.

Worth noting for this clonotype: Its antigen is currently unknown.

A TCRbeta library incorporating unique molecular identifiers was prepared. Each CDR3 protein gets one entry after TCRdb re-called the PCR reads with MiXCR. The sample includes under 450,000 distinct CDR3 sequences, around 15% seen only once; the top ten take around 28%. V was pared by 5 bases and J by 15 bases, with 10 bases of the junction left unmatched. The CDR3 extends over 14 amino acids. Germline loops: CDR1 LGHNA, CDR2 YSLEER. The source material was PBMCs, mostly from graft donor cells, sampled 360 days after TCRalphabeta/CD19-depleted stem cell transplant. The source is a boy in the first two years of life who had a stem cell transplant for Wiskott-Aldrich syndrome, so the T cells may come from the graft donor. The rearrangement links TRBV4-3 to TRBJ2-1; 13 bases align to TRBD2. The DNA of the CDR3 is TGCGCCAGCAGCTTGGGGACTAGCGGGATAAGGCCGTTCTTC. It translates to CASSLGTSGIRPFF.